The 15 T cell receptor beta chains reported below all come from one sample, sequenced in a study of T cell repertoires in cytomegalovirus infection. TCRdb recomputed calls from the reads with MiXCR, one row per CDR3 protein. The table records a few hundred thousand distinct CDR3 sequences, just under 40% of them present only once. What these receptors recognize is not known. The specimen comprised cultured PBMCs, sampled from culture after CMV antigen stimulation. Every receptor here comes from a human donor in good health (CMV status not recorded). Some clones in this sample may be carry-over from other donors' samples.

The rearrangement links TRBV4-2 to TRBJ1-6; D gene uncertain. The length of the CDR3 is 15 residues. The ends were cut back, 4 bases at V and 8 bases at J, with 15 bases in the middle. CDR1 LGHNA and CDR2 YNFKEQ come from the germline V gene. For the CDR3, the DNA is TGTGCCAGCAGCCCTTCCTCAGGTTCGGATTCACCCCTCCACTTT. Its translation is CASSPSSGSDSPLHF.

The chain uses TRBV10-3 and TRBJ2-7; D is perhaps TRBD1 (6 bases). V shed 3 bases and J shed 6 bases, with 12 bases lying between them. The CDR3 totals 13 residues. CDR1 and CDR2 from the germline V gene are ENHRY and SYGVKD. The CDR3 DNA sequence: TGTGCCATCAGTGATTATACAGGGACCGAGCAGTACTTC. Its translation is CAISDYTGTEQYF.

CDR3 amino acids: CASTSTDGYTF. CDR3 coding DNA: TGCGCCAGCACCTCGACCGATGGCTACACCTTC. This chain connects TRBV4-1 to TRBJ1-2, with unresolved D. Germline values: CDR1 MGHRA, CDR2 YSYEKL. The ends were cut back, 7 bases at V and 6 bases at J, with 9 bases in the middle. This CDR3 is 11 amino acids long.

This clonotype appeared a few times. The chain recombines TRBV7-9 with TRBJ1-2; the D is unclear. Germline V gives CDR1 SEHNR, CDR2 FQNEAQ (reference sequence). Trimming removed 5 bases at V and 3 bases at J, with 13 bases between. This CDR3 comprises 14 residues. The CDR3 spells CASSPPTLYYGYTF. The CDR3 DNA reads as TGTGCCAGCAGCCCCCCGACCCTATACTATGGCTACACCTTC.

This clonotype occurred a few times. V is TRBV7-6 and J is TRBJ2-3, with 16 bases fitting TRBD2. The CDR3 totals 20 residues. Unmatched junction bases numbered 11, after V lost 5 bases and J lost 0 bases. In germline, CDR1 is SGHVS, CDR2 FNYEAQ. The CDR3 DNA follows: TGTGCCAGCAGCCCAATCCCCGGGACTAGCGGGGGGGCTAGCACAGATACGCAGTATTTT. Translation gives CASSPIPGTSGGASTDTQYF.

This clonotype has a handful of counts. CDR3 DNA: TGTGCCAGCAGCCCTCCCGACAGGTCGTATGGCTACACCTTC. Its protein product is CASSPPDRSYGYTF. This chain connects TRBV7-9 to TRBJ1-2; weak D call: TRBD1 (6 bases). The CDR3 is 14 amino acids. CDR1 and CDR2 (germline): SEHNR, FQNEAQ (reference sequence). V was pared by 5 bases and J by 5 bases, with 15 bases between.

The rearrangement links TRBV7-6 to TRBJ1-1, with unresolved D. There are 13 residues in the CDR3. Trimming pared 5 bases from V and 1 base from J, leaving 8 bases between. Germline CDR1 SGHVS, CDR2 FNYEAQ. Here the CDR3 DNA reads TGTGCCAGCAGCACCTTTGGGAACACTGAAGCTTTCTTT. Translating gives CASSTFGNTEAFF.

The chain combines TRBV12-3 or TRBV12-4 with TRBJ1-1, with D possibly TRBD1 on 6 matching bases. V dropped 5 bases and J dropped 4 bases, with 14 bases sitting between them. This CDR3 has 14 amino acids. CDR3 in amino acids: CASSPDRSFTEAFF. The CDR3 DNA follows: TGTGCCAGCAGTCCCGACAGGTCCTTCACTGAAGCTTTCTTT.

This clonotype came up a few times. CDR3 in DNA: TGTGCCAGCAGCTTAGGGCGGGGGTCAGTCGAGCAGTACTTC. This translates into CASSLGRGSVEQYF. The chain carries TRBV7-2 and TRBJ2-7; 7 positions match TRBD2. Germline V lookup: CDR1 SGHTA, CDR2 FQGNSA. Trimming cost V 1 base and J 6 bases; bases outside gene matches: 6. The CDR3 loop spans 14 amino acids.

This clonotype was recorded many times. The J gene is TRBJ1-1, the V gene TRBV7-2; maybe TRBD1 (6 bases). The CDR3 extends over 13 amino acids. V shed 3 bases and J shed 6 bases, with 11 bases lying between them. Germline CDR1 and CDR2: SGHTA and FQGNSA. The CDR3 here is CASSFGQRSEAFF. CDR3 nucleotide sequence: TGTGCCAGCAGCTTTGGACAGCGGTCTGAAGCTTTCTTT.

This chain uses TRBV5-1 with TRBJ1-1, with 9 nucleotides matching TRBD1. The J segment lost 3 bases and the V segment lost 4 bases, leaving 4 bases of the junction unmatched. The CDR3 sequence is 14 residues long. CDR1 SGHRS and CDR2 YFSETQ come from the germline V gene. DNA for the CDR3: TGCGCCAGCAGCGTACAGGGGGCGCACACTGAAGCTTTCTTT. This codes for CASSVQGAHTEAFF.

The chain employs TRBV7-2 and TRBJ2-7, with a possible D match to TRBD2 (6 bases). Trimming removed 1 base at V and 4 bases at J, with 14 bases between. The CDR3 loop spans 15 amino acids. From germline, CDR1 is SGHTA and CDR2 FQGNSA. CDR3 sequence: CASSLGGGTRYEQYF. CDR3 sequence (DNA): TGTGCCAGCAGCTTAGGCGGCGGGACGCGATACGAGCAGTACTTC.

This clonotype was detected a few times. The chain joins TRBV24-1 to TRBJ2-1, with 13 bases lining up with TRBD2. Trimming cost V 0 bases and J 4 bases; bases outside gene matches: 2. The CDR3 runs to 17 residues. CDR1 KGHDR and CDR2 SFDVKD come from the germline V gene. CDR3 protein: CATSDLRTSGGYNEQFF. The CDR3 DNA reads as TGTGCCACCAGTGATTTGAGGACTAGCGGGGGATACAATGAGCAGTTCTTC.

The J gene is TRBJ2-1, the V gene TRBV20-1; 11 bases line up with TRBD1. V dropped 1 base and J dropped 9; count of bases not matched to a gene: 8. The CDR3 extends over 15 amino acids. Germline CDR1 DFQATT, CDR2 SNEGSKA (reference sequence). The CDR3 is CSARAGRTGGVEQFF. CDR3 sequence (DNA): TGCAGTGCTAGAGCGGGACGGACAGGGGGCGTTGAGCAGTTCTTC.

The rearrangement uses TRBV4-1 and TRBJ2-7; D is undetermined. Germline V CDR1 and CDR2: MGHRA, YSYEKL. V was trimmed by 0 bases and J by 3 bases, leaving 15 bases between them. This CDR3 has 16 amino acids. CDR3 protein: CASSQDASYGYYEQYF. DNA of the CDR3: TGCGCCAGCAGCCAAGATGCATCTTACGGTTACTACGAGCAGTACTTC.